These T cell receptor beta chains were read from a single sample in a study of vaccination and CD4 T cells after COVID-19. These receptors lack a known antigen. MiXCR was run by TCRdb on the PCR reads, yielding one entry per CDR3 protein. The table records about 18,000 distinct CDR3 sequences, roughly 41% of them present only once. The input for sequencing was CD4+ T cells from blood, cultured in vitro, taken before SARS-CoV-2 vaccination. Receptors were obtained from a human donor who received a COVID-19 vaccine. Both conserved end residues are part of each CDR3. D genes are given only for firm matches. Size is stated for part of the rows, as once, few or many counts, or as a class when the clone is expanded.

clone size: -
D gene: -
J gene: TRBJ2-1
V gene: TRBV5-4
CDR3 protein: CASSLDGDAYNEQFF

clone size: few
D gene: -
J gene: TRBJ1-2
V gene: TRBV20-1
CDR3 protein: CSARGRVWGYTF

clone size: -
D gene: -
J gene: TRBJ1-1
V gene: TRBV28
CDR3 protein: CASRGGGSYTEAFF

clone size: few
D gene: -
J gene: TRBJ1-2
V gene: TRBV6-1
CDR3 protein: CASSRVGVSGYTF

clone size: -
D gene: TRBD1
J gene: TRBJ2-5
V gene: TRBV20-1
CDR3 protein: CSAIAGTGFQTQYF

clone size: -
D gene: -
J gene: TRBJ1-4
V gene: TRBV6-1
CDR3 protein: CASRLVATNEKLFF

clone size: few
D gene: TRBD1
J gene: TRBJ1-2
V gene: TRBV6-1
CDR3 protein: CASRSPGTGYGYTF

clone size: -
D gene: -
J gene: TRBJ2-5
V gene: TRBV19
CDR3 protein: CASSISTNQETQYF

clone size: few
D gene: -
J gene: TRBJ1-5
V gene: TRBV7-8
CDR3 protein: CASSQTHQPQHF

clone size: few
D gene: -
J gene: TRBJ1-2
V gene: TRBV27
CDR3 protein: CATKRVREGGYTF

clone size: -
D gene: -
J gene: TRBJ2-3
V gene: TRBV20-1
CDR3 protein: CSASGVTDTQYF

clone size: medium-sized
D gene: -
J gene: TRBJ1-1
V gene: TRBV6-4
CDR3 protein: CASSDVFGDPKTFF

clone size: -
D gene: -
J gene: TRBJ1-2
V gene: TRBV20-1
CDR3 protein: CSAGESVRYGYTF

clone size: -
D gene: -
J gene: TRBJ1-2
V gene: TRBV5-6
CDR3 protein: CASIPRRIANYGYTF

clone size: -
D gene: TRBD2
J gene: TRBJ2-3
V gene: TRBV20-1
CDR3 protein: CSARRGTSGGVRTQYF

clone size: -
D gene: TRBD1
J gene: TRBJ2-3
V gene: TRBV20-1
CDR3 protein: CSAKTDRGTDTQYF

clone size: -
D gene: TRBD1
J gene: TRBJ1-2
V gene: TRBV2
CDR3 protein: CASSVTGGEGYTF

clone size: -
D gene: -
J gene: TRBJ1-2
V gene: TRBV7-9
CDR3 protein: CASSLGGTYGYTF

clone size: few
D gene: -
J gene: TRBJ1-3
V gene: TRBV30
CDR3 protein: CAWSGTSSGNTIYF

clone size: -
D gene: -
J gene: TRBJ1-2
V gene: TRBV28
CDR3 protein: CASSYGPTNYGYTF

clone size: -
D gene: -
J gene: TRBJ2-2
V gene: TRBV20-1
CDR3 protein: CSARDPNRPKITNTGELFF

clone size: -
D gene: TRBD1
J gene: TRBJ1-6
V gene: TRBV25-1
CDR3 protein: CASRETGNNSPLHF

clone size: few
D gene: TRBD1
J gene: TRBJ1-1
V gene: TRBV30
CDR3 protein: CAWSSFPGQGLMNTEAFF

clone size: -
D gene: -
J gene: TRBJ1-5
V gene: TRBV19
CDR3 protein: CASSIGPWGNQPQHF

clone size: -
D gene: -
J gene: TRBJ1-6
V gene: TRBV11-2
CDR3 protein: CASSLKVFPRESPLHF

clone size: -
D gene: -
J gene: TRBJ1-5
V gene: TRBV20-1
CDR3 protein: CSARDLGGADSNQPQHF

clone size: -
D gene: -
J gene: TRBJ2-2
V gene: TRBV12-3/TRBV12-4
CDR3 protein: CASSLGGITGELFF

clone size: -
D gene: -
J gene: TRBJ1-1
V gene: TRBV7-9
CDR3 protein: CASNGDRNTGAFF

clone size: -
D gene: TRBD2
J gene: TRBJ2-3
V gene: TRBV25-1
CDR3 protein: CASSPGGDTQYF

clone size: once
D gene: TRBD2
J gene: TRBJ2-5
V gene: TRBV5-4
CDR3 protein: CASSPAPLAEETQYF

clone size: -
D gene: -
J gene: TRBJ1-5
V gene: TRBV12-3/TRBV12-4
CDR3 protein: CASSSYQEGNQPQHF

clone size: -
D gene: TRBD2
J gene: TRBJ2-5
V gene: TRBV7-3
CDR3 protein: CASSSTPLAGGTRETQYF

clone size: few
D gene: TRBD1
J gene: TRBJ1-1
V gene: TRBV10-3
CDR3 protein: CAISDSTGRTEAFF

clone size: -
D gene: -
J gene: TRBJ1-2
V gene: TRBV6-1
CDR3 protein: CASSDGRGYTF

clone size: -
D gene: -
J gene: TRBJ2-5
V gene: TRBV20-1
CDR3 protein: CSARGFDVQETQYF

clone size: -
D gene: -
J gene: TRBJ2-2
V gene: TRBV10-2
CDR3 protein: CASSDLGSRDTGELFF

clone size: -
D gene: -
J gene: TRBJ1-3
V gene: TRBV12-3/TRBV12-4
CDR3 protein: CASSFRGAIYF

clone size: -
D gene: -
J gene: TRBJ1-1
V gene: TRBV7-9
CDR3 protein: CASSPSRGALNTEAFF

clone size: -
D gene: TRBD1
J gene: TRBJ2-2
V gene: TRBV7-8
CDR3 protein: CASSLIRPRTGTPGELFF

clone size: once
D gene: TRBD1
J gene: TRBJ2-7
V gene: TRBV6-1
CDR3 protein: CASSHGTGGYEQYF

clone size: -
D gene: TRBD1
J gene: TRBJ1-2
V gene: TRBV6-1
CDR3 protein: CASTRTGPPYGYTF

clone size: few
D gene: -
J gene: TRBJ1-2
V gene: TRBV30
CDR3 protein: CAWSAQGYGYTF

clone size: -
D gene: -
J gene: TRBJ1-1
V gene: TRBV7-2
CDR3 protein: CASSLGGVIGAFF

clone size: few
D gene: -
J gene: TRBJ1-3
V gene: TRBV19
CDR3 protein: CASSRPGPSGNTIYF

clone size: few
D gene: -
J gene: TRBJ1-1
V gene: TRBV12-3/TRBV12-4
CDR3 protein: CASSLLLNTEAFF

clone size: -
D gene: TRBD2
J gene: TRBJ2-5
V gene: TRBV7-2
CDR3 protein: CASRSRDYRETQYF

clone size: few
D gene: -
J gene: TRBJ2-3
V gene: TRBV6-1
CDR3 protein: CASRSSFGADTQYF

clone size: few
D gene: -
J gene: TRBJ1-3
V gene: TRBV19
CDR3 protein: CASSIDQYTGTAGNTIYF

clone size: few
D gene: TRBD1
J gene: TRBJ1-5
V gene: TRBV6-1
CDR3 protein: CASRPTGGNQPQHF

clone size: -
D gene: -
J gene: TRBJ1-2
V gene: TRBV6-5
CDR3 protein: CASSYSDGDGYTF

clone size: -
D gene: -
J gene: TRBJ1-4
V gene: TRBV20-1
CDR3 protein: CSARDRGLANEKLFF

clone size: few
D gene: TRBD1
J gene: TRBJ2-7
V gene: TRBV6-1
CDR3 protein: CASSATGQSYEQYF

clone size: -
D gene: -
J gene: TRBJ1-2
V gene: TRBV7-8
CDR3 protein: CASSLGSTNYGYIF

clone size: -
D gene: TRBD2
J gene: TRBJ2-3
V gene: TRBV19
CDR3 protein: CASSSVSGGITSTDTQYF

clone size: -
D gene: TRBD1
J gene: TRBJ1-6
V gene: TRBV19
CDR3 protein: CASSADRGRNSPLHF

clone size: -
D gene: -
J gene: TRBJ2-2
V gene: TRBV6-1
CDR3 protein: CASSNPSRDAFNTGELFF

clone size: -
D gene: TRBD1
J gene: TRBJ2-7
V gene: TRBV28
CDR3 protein: CATTDWDSAASYEQYF

clone size: -
D gene: TRBD1
J gene: TRBJ1-2
V gene: TRBV20-1
CDR3 protein: CSARARQGINYGYTF

clone size: -
D gene: -
J gene: TRBJ2-5
V gene: TRBV12-3/TRBV12-4
CDR3 protein: CASSLGAGPRETQYF

clone size: -
D gene: TRBD2
J gene: TRBJ2-3
V gene: TRBV7-9
CDR3 protein: CASSFLLRGGGAGDTQYF